This TCR beta chain was found in a study of T cell responses to AZD1222 COVID-19 vaccine. General study findings and limits: Two AZD1222 doses significantly raised spike-specific TCR breadth and depth over controls. Regions left unmutated in variants are reportedly the target of nearly half of spike-specific TCRs. It was only a handful of AZD1222 recipients who were seropositive at baseline.

The data were produced by immunoSEQ multiplex PCR, yet TCRdb's version contains in-frame clones alone and is incomplete. The sample carries roughly 110,000 clones, approximately 84% recorded once. The germline V gene has CDR1 SGDLS and CDR2 YYNGEE. The CDR3 runs to 17 residues. Trimming pared 3 bases from V and 5 bases from J, leaving 21 bases between. On this clone itself: What it binds is not known.

The clonotype was recovered from an adult in good health. Sequencing was performed on peripheral blood, taken on day 0 of AZD1222 vaccination. This chain uses TRBV9 with TRBJ2-1; perhaps TRBD2 as D (5 bases). The CDR3 DNA reads TGTGCCAGCAGCGATGGCCCCCGAGGGCGAACACACAATGAGCAGTTCTTC. Residues: CASSDGPRGRTHNEQFF.